One T cell receptor (beta chain) is described in this entry. What it recognizes is unknown. Included in the TCR beta cDNA libraries were unique molecular identifiers. MiXCR, applied by TCRdb to the PCR reads, yields one record per CDR3 protein. The data show approximately 360,000 distinct CDR3 sequences, roughly 30% seen once. The entry originates in a study of post-analysis software for immune sequencing data. Germline-derived CDR1 and CDR2 are SGHRS and YFSETQ. This CDR3 is built from 14 residues. V lost 9 bases and J lost 1; bases outside the gene matches: 9. Study-wide results and caveats: Patients used about 5 TRBV segments, including TRBV5-6, TRBV5-1 and TRBV20-1, more often than controls.

V and J are TRBV5-1 and TRBJ1-1; TRBD1 aligns across 7 bases. The sequence was collected from a girl aged 5 to 17 with multiple sclerosis. Specimen: blood. The CDR3 region has the DNA TGCGCCACAGCCCCCGGGACAGCGAACACTGAAGCTTTCTTT. This sequence encodes CATAPGTANTEAFF.